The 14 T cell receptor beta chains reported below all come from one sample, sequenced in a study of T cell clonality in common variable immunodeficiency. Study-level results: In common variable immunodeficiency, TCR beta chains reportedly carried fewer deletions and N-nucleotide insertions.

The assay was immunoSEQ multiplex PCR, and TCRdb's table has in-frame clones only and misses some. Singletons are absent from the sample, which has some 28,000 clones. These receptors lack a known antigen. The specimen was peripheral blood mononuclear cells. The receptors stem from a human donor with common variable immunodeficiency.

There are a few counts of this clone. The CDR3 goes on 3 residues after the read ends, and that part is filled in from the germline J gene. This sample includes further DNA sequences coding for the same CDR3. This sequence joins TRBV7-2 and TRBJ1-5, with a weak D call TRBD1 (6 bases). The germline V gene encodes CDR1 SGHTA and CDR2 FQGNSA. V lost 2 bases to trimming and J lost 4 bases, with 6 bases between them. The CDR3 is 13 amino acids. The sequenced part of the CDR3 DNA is TGTGCCAGCAGCTTAAGGGGGAATCAGCCC. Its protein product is CASSLRGNQP. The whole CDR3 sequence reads CASSLRGNQPQHF. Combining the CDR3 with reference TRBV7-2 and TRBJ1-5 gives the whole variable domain GAGVSQSPSNKVTEKGKDVELRCDPISGHTALYWYRQSLGQGLEFLIYFQGNSAPDKSGLPSDRFSAERTGGSVSTLTIQRTQQEDSAVYLCASSLRGNQPQHFGDGTRLSIL.

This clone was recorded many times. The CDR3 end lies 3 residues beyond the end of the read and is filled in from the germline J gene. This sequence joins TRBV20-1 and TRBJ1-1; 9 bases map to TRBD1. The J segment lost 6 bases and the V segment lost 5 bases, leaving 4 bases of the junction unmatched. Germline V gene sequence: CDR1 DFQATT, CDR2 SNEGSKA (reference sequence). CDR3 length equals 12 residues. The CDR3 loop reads CSAYRGQPEAFF. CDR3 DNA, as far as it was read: TGCAGTGCTTACAGGGGGCAGCCTGAA.

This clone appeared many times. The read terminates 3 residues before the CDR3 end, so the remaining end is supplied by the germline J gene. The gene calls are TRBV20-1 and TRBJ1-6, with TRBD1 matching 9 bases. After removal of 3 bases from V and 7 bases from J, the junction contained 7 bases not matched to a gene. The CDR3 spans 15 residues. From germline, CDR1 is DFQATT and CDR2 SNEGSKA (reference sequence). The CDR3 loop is CSARKPGQGNSPLHF. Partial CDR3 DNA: TGCAGTGCTAGGAAACCGGGACAGGGAAATTCACCC.

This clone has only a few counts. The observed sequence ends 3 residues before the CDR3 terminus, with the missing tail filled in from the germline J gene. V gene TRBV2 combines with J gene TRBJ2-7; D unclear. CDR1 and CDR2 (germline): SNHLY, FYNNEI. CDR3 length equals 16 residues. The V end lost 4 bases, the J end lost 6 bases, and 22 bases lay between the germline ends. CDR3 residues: CASSVSPPTISGEQYF. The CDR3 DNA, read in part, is TGTGCCAGCAGTGTTAGTCCCCCTACCATCTCGGGCGAG. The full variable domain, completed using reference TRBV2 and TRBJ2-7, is EPEVTQTPSHQVTQMGQEVILRCVPISNHLYFYWYRQILGQKVEFLVSFYNNEISEKSEIFDDQFSVERPDGSNFTLKIRSTKLEDSAMYFCASSVSPPTISGEQYFGPGTRLTVT.

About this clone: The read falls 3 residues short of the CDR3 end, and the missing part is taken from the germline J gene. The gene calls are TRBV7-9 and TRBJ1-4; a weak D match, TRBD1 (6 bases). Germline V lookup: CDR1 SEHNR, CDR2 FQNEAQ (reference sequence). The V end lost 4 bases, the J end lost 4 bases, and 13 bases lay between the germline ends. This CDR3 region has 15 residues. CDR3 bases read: TGTGCCAGCAGCTCAGGGGAAGTTTATAATGAAAAA. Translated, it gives CASSSGEVYNEK. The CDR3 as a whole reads CASSSGEVYNEKLFF.

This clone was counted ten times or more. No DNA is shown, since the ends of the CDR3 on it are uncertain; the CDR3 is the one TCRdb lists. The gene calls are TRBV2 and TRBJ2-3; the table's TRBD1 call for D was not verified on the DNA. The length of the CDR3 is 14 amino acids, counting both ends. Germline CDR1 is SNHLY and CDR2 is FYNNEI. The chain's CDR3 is CASILGQPTDTQYF.

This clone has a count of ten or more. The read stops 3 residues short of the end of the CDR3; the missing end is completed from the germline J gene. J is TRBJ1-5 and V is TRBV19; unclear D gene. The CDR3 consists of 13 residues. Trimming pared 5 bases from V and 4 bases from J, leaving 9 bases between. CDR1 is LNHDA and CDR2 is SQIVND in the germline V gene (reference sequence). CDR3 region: CASSSTSNQPQHF. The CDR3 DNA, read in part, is TGTGCCAGTAGTTCGACAAGTAATCAGCCC.

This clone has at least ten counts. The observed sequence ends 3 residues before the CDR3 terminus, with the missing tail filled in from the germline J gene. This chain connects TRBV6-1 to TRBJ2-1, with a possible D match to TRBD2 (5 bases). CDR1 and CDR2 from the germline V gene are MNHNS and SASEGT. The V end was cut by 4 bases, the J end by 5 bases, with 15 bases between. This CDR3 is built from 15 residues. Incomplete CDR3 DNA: TGTGCCAGCAGTGTGATGAGCGGAGAGAACAATGAG. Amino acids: CASSVMSGENNE. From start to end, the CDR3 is CASSVMSGENNEQFF.

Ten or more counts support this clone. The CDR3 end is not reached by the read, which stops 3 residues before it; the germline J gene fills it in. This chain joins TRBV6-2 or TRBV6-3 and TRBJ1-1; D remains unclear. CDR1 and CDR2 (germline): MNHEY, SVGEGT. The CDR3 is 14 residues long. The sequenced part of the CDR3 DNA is TGTGCCAGCAGTTACTCGACGACGAAGAGCGGA. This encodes CASSYSTTKSG. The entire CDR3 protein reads CASSYSTTKSGAFF.

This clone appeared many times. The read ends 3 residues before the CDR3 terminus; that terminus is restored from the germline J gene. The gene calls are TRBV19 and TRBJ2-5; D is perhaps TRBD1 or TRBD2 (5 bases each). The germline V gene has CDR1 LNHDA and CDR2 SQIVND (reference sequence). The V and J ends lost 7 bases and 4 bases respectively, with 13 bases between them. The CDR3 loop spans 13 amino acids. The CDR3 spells CASTRQRGETQYF. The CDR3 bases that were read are TGTGCCAGTACCAGGCAGAGGGGAGAGACC. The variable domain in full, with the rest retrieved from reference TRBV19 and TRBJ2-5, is DGGITQSPKYLFRKEGQNVTLSCEQNLNHDAMYWYRQDPGQGLRLIYYSQIVNDFQKGDIAEGYSVSREKKESFPLTVTSAQKNPTAFYLCASTRQRGETQYFGPGTRLLVL.

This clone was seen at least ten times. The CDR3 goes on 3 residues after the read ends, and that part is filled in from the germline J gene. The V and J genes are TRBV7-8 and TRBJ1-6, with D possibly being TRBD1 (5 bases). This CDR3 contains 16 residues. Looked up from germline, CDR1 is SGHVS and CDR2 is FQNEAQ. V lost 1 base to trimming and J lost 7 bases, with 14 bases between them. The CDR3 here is CASSLGVGGVNSPLHF. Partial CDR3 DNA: TGTGCCAGCAGCTTAGGGGTCGGGGGAGTGAATTCACCC.

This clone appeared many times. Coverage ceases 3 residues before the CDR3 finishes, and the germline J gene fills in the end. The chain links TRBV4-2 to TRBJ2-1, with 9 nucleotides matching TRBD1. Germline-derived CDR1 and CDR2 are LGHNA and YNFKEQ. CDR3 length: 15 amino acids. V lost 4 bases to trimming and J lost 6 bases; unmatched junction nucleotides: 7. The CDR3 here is CASSPGQGIGNEQFF. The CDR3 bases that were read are TGTGCCAGCAGCCCGGGACAGGGAATCGGCAATGAG.

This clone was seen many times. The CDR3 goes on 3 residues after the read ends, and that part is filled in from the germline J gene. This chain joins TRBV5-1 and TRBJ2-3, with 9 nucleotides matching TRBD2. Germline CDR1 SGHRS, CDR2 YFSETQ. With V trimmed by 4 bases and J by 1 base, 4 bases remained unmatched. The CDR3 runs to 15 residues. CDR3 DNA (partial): TGCGCCAGCAGCGGGACTAGCCCCCGCACAGATACG. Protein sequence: CASSGTSPRTDT. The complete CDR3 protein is CASSGTSPRTDTQYF.

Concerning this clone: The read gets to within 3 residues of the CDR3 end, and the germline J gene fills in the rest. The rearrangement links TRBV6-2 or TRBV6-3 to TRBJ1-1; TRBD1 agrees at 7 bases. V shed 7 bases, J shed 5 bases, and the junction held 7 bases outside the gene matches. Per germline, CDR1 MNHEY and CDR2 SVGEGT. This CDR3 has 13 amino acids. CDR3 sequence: CASTRQGGTEAFF. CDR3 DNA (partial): TGTGCCAGCACCCGACAGGGTGGGACTGAA.